Detailed here is one T cell receptor (beta chain). These data originate in a study of blood T cell repertoires in COVID-19. Whole-study context: Sites in the United States, Italy and Spain provided acute and convalescent COVID-19 samples.

V was shortened by 2 bases and J by 3 bases, with 10 bases between the two germline ends. Germline V CDR1 and CDR2: MNHNS, SASEGT. The CDR3 is 14 residues long. Original methodology: Scientists estimated how many nucleated cells there were by amplifying reference gene primers. Data came from immunoSEQ multiplex PCR; TCRdb stores just in-frame clones and leaves some out. V, J and clone size were drawn from that table, and D and trimming were deduced from the DNA. The data hold some 120,000 clones, with about 90% observed a single time. What was sequenced was peripheral blood. This clonotype was sampled from a woman aged 45-65 years with active or convalescent COVID-19. The chain is built from TRBV6-1 and TRBJ1-2; D is possibly TRBD1 (5 bases). CDR3 loop: CASSELTVDYGYTF. CDR3 DNA sequence: TGTGCCAGCAGTGAACTGACAGTTGACTATGGCTACACCTTC.